Listed below are T cell receptor beta chains from one sample, sequenced in a study of OX40 agonist ivuxolimab in advanced cancers. TCRdb's copy holds only in-frame clones and misses some; the assay was immunoSEQ multiplex PCR. The sample includes 15,000 to 20,000 clones, roughly 60% of them seen just once. The sample here was CD4+ or CD8+ T cells sorted from blood, taken in a trial of the OX40 agonist ivuxolimab. These receptors came from an adult with an advanced solid tumor such as melanoma, head and neck, liver or kidney cancer. Each CDR3 is given with its conserved first and last residue. The D gene is left open where the match is weak.

D gene | J gene | V gene | CDR3 protein
. | TRBJ1-5 | TRBV4-3 | CASSQGVYPNQPQHF
TRBD2 | TRBJ2-7 | TRBV4-1 | CASSQGTSGFYEQYF
. | TRBJ2-7 | TRBV4-2 | CASSQDNSYEQYF
TRBD2 | TRBJ2-3 | TRBV7-9 | CASSSGLGTDTQYF
. | TRBJ2-3 | TRBV12-2 | CASRLGGQGGTDTQYF
TRBD1 | TRBJ1-5 | TRBV28 | CASRMTGGLQPQHF
. | TRBJ1-2 | TRBV18 | CASSPDSYGYTF
. | TRBJ1-2 | TRBV27 | CASRDGYYGYTF
. | TRBJ2-7 | TRBV5-1 | CASSLAGVASEGEQYF
. | TRBJ1-3 | TRBV4-1 | CASSQADSSGNTIYF
. | TRBJ1-4 | TRBV7-6 | CASSLRAQGGEKLFF
. | TRBJ2-7 | TRBV19 | CASSMGISYEQYF
. | TRBJ2-7 | TRBV6-5 | CASSYSGQVYEQYF
. | TRBJ1-1 | TRBV19 | CASSIYQNTEAFF
. | TRBJ2-3 | TRBV7-8 | CASSPRPAEIITDTQYF
. | TRBJ2-1 | TRBV6-5 | CASGARVYNEQFF
TRBD2 | . | TRBV7-6 | CASSYSGGASYEQYF
TRBD1 | TRBJ1-1 | TRBV5-6 | CASERDNRGVNTEAFF
. | TRBJ1-4 | TRBV23-1 | CASSQWCAVTNEKLFF
TRBD2 | TRBJ2-5 | TRBV6-5 | CASSYSGGGAETQYF
. | TRBJ2-7 | TRBV6-5 | CASSYADSYEQYF
. | TRBJ1-4 | TRBV7-9 | CASSSPGAGEKLFF
. | TRBJ2-7 | TRBV28 | CASRSPTGTYEQYF
. | TRBJ2-1 | TRBV19 | CASSMGVSEQFF
. | TRBJ2-7 | TRBV13 | CASSQGFTEQYF
. | TRBJ1-2 | TRBV29-1 | CSVEVPNNYGYTF
TRBD1 | TRBJ2-7 | TRBV5-1 | CASSWMAGTGPYEQYF